This TCR beta chain was observed in a study of beta chain features in type 1 diabetes. About the research overall: Age, gender and cell yields were similar between patients and healthy donors. Study-wide findings and caveats: Type 1 diabetes patients showed a moderate but significant shortening of TCRB CDR3s in all four CD4+ subsets. When VDJ junctions were examined, type 1 diabetes patients showed fewer insertions and more deletions.

Purity above 95% was achieved in all sorted populations. With respect to this clone: The antigen is not known.

Germline CDR1 reads SGHRS; CDR2 reads YFSETQ. Trimming pared 4 bases from V and 4 bases from J, leaving 17 bases between. The CDR3 has 15 amino acids. Expressed TCRB transcripts were sequenced because the isolated RNA had all been reverse transcribed beforehand. TCRdb's table, derived via immunoSEQ multiplex PCR, lists solely in-frame clones and lacks some. The sample has 200,000 to 250,000 clones, approximately 15% seen once. The sample was naive CD4+ T cells from blood. This sequence was found in a man younger than 45 with type 1 diabetes. The chain recombines TRBV5-1 with TRBJ1-1; no definite D call. CDR3 nucleotide sequence: TGCGCCAGCAGCCCACGACCTAGTGATGCCACTGAAGCTTTCTTT. Protein sequence: CASSPRPSDATEAFF.